Listed below are T cell receptor beta chains from one sample, sequenced in a study of blood T cell repertoires in COVID-19. The method was immunoSEQ multiplex PCR; TCRdb's version includes in-frame clones alone and lacks a portion of them. The sample has about 350,000 clones, 80% to 90% seen once. Material for sequencing was peripheral blood. The receptors shown here come from a woman between 55 and 75 years old with COVID-19, enrolled during active disease. Both conserved end residues are part of each CDR3. D genes are given only for firm matches. Not all rows give a size; the values are once, few, many and, for expanded clones, a class.

v_call: TRBV15; j_call: TRBJ1-5; d_call: -; clone_size: -; cdr3_nt: TGTGCCACCAGCAGGGCGGGACGGCGAGAAAATCAGCCCCAGCATTTT; cdr3_aa: CATSRAGRRENQPQHF
v_call: TRBV29-1; j_call: TRBJ2-5; d_call: -; clone_size: -; cdr3_nt: TGCAGCGTCCTACAGGGACGAGAGACCCAGTACTTC; cdr3_aa: CSVLQGRETQYF
v_call: TRBV7-9; j_call: TRBJ2-7; d_call: TRBD1; clone_size: -; cdr3_nt: TGTGCCAGCAGCCCGGGACAGGGATACGAGCAGTACTTC; cdr3_aa: CASSPGQGYEQYF
v_call: TRBV7-2; j_call: TRBJ2-5; d_call: -; clone_size: -; cdr3_nt: TGTGCCAGCAGCCCGACGGGAAACCAAGAGACCCAGTACTTC; cdr3_aa: CASSPTGNQETQYF
v_call: TRBV27; j_call: TRBJ1-5; d_call: TRBD1; clone_size: -; cdr3_nt: TGTGCCAGCAGTATCCGGACAGGGGCCCAGCCCCAGCATTTT; cdr3_aa: CASSIRTGAQPQHF
v_call: TRBV29-1; j_call: TRBJ2-5; d_call: -; clone_size: -; cdr3_nt: TGCAGCGCTGGAGGGGGGGGAACCCAAGAGACCCAGTACTTC; cdr3_aa: CSAGGGGTQETQYF
v_call: TRBV2; j_call: TRBJ1-2; d_call: -; clone_size: -; cdr3_nt: TGTGCCAGCAGTCGGGGGTTGGGCTACACCTTC; cdr3_aa: CASSRGLGYTF
v_call: TRBV7-2; j_call: TRBJ2-7; d_call: -; clone_size: -; cdr3_nt: TGTGCCAGCAGCCCACCCTCGATTCGGGGACAAAACGAGCAGTACTTC; cdr3_aa: CASSPPSIRGQNEQYF
v_call: TRBV7-7; j_call: TRBJ2-2; d_call: TRBD2; clone_size: -; cdr3_nt: TGTGCCAGCACTCCCCGGGGGGCCGGGGAGCTGTTTTTT; cdr3_aa: CASTPRGAGELFF
v_call: TRBV6-5; j_call: TRBJ2-1; d_call: TRBD2; clone_size: -; cdr3_nt: TGTGCCAGCAGTTACTCGTCGTGGGGGGGAGGGAATGAGCAGTTCTTC; cdr3_aa: CASSYSSWGGGNEQFF
v_call: TRBV14; j_call: TRBJ1-6; d_call: -; clone_size: -; cdr3_nt: TGTGCCAGCAGCCAAGAGGGGCTGAACTATAATTCACCCCTCCACTTT; cdr3_aa: CASSQEGLNYNSPLHF
v_call: TRBV5-4; j_call: TRBJ2-1; d_call: -; clone_size: -; cdr3_nt: TGTGCCAGCAGCTTGGGGGGGGACAATGAGCAGTTCTTC; cdr3_aa: CASSLGGDNEQFF
v_call: TRBV7-9; j_call: TRBJ1-1; d_call: -; clone_size: -; cdr3_nt: TGTGCCAGCAGCCGAGGTTTAGGGGATGGGGGGACTGAAGCTTTCTTT; cdr3_aa: CASSRGLGDGGTEAFF
v_call: TRBV5-6; j_call: TRBJ1-2; d_call: -; clone_size: once; cdr3_nt: TGTGCCAGCAGCGCTAGATGGCGCTATGGCTACACCTTC; cdr3_aa: CASSARWRYGYTF
v_call: TRBV2; j_call: TRBJ2-5; d_call: -; clone_size: -; cdr3_nt: TGTGCCAGCAGTTCGAGACCTGGGGGCATGGAGACCCAGTACTTC; cdr3_aa: CASSSRPGGMETQYF
v_call: TRBV9; j_call: TRBJ1-5; d_call: -; clone_size: few; cdr3_nt: TGTGCCAGCACCCGGGGGGGGAAACAGCCCCAGCATTTT; cdr3_aa: CASTRGGKQPQHF
v_call: TRBV2; j_call: TRBJ1-5; d_call: -; clone_size: -; cdr3_nt: TGTGCCAGCAGATTGGACAGTGGGCCAAATCAGCCCCAGCATTTT; cdr3_aa: CASRLDSGPNQPQHF
v_call: TRBV7-3; j_call: TRBJ2-5; d_call: -; clone_size: -; cdr3_nt: TGTGCCAGCAGCACGGACTACCAAGAGACCCAGTACTTC; cdr3_aa: CASSTDYQETQYF
v_call: TRBV15; j_call: TRBJ1-2; d_call: -; clone_size: -; cdr3_nt: TGTGCCACCAGCAGAGCACGACAGAACTATGGCTACACCTTC; cdr3_aa: CATSRARQNYGYTF
v_call: TRBV7-3; j_call: TRBJ2-3; d_call: -; clone_size: -; cdr3_nt: TGTGCCAGCAGCTTTACCACACAGTCAGATACGCAGTATTTT; cdr3_aa: CASSFTTQSDTQYF
v_call: TRBV5-1; j_call: TRBJ2-2; d_call: TRBD2; clone_size: -; cdr3_nt: TGCGCCAGCAGCTTTCTAGCGGGGGGTACCGGGGAGCTGTTTTTT; cdr3_aa: CASSFLAGGTGELFF
v_call: TRBV5-6; j_call: TRBJ2-7; d_call: TRBD2; clone_size: -; cdr3_nt: TGTGCCAGCAGCTCACGCGGACTAGCGGGGGGGCCCTCCTACGAGCAGTACTTC; cdr3_aa: CASSSRGLAGGPSYEQYF
v_call: TRBV2; j_call: TRBJ1-3; d_call: TRBD1; clone_size: -; cdr3_nt: TGTGCCAGCAGTCGGACAGGAATAAGCTCTGGAAACACCATATATTTT; cdr3_aa: CASSRTGISSGNTIYF
v_call: TRBV30; j_call: TRBJ1-2; d_call: -; clone_size: -; cdr3_nt: TGTGCCTGGAGAAAGTGGGGGGACGATGGCTACACCTTC; cdr3_aa: CAWRKWGDDGYTF
v_call: TRBV5-1; j_call: TRBJ2-2; d_call: -; clone_size: -; cdr3_nt: TGCGCCAGCAGCTCCGTCGGGGCCGGGGAGCTGTTTTTT; cdr3_aa: CASSSVGAGELFF
v_call: TRBV4-3; j_call: TRBJ1-4; d_call: -; clone_size: -; cdr3_nt: TGCGCCAGCAGCCACTTACAGGGTCTTTCTGAAAAACTGTTTTTT; cdr3_aa: CASSHLQGLSEKLFF
v_call: TRBV2; j_call: TRBJ1-3; d_call: -; clone_size: many; cdr3_nt: TGTGCCAGCAGGAGAACATTTCCTGGGACAACTCGCGGAAACACCATATATTTT; cdr3_aa: CASRRTFPGTTRGNTIYF
v_call: TRBV19; j_call: TRBJ1-1; d_call: -; clone_size: -; cdr3_nt: TGTGCCAGTAGTATATCAGGGAACACTGAAGCTTTCTTT; cdr3_aa: CASSISGNTEAFF